This is a list of T cell receptor beta chains from one sample in a study of blood T cell repertoires in COVID-19. Using immunoSEQ multiplex PCR, the repertoire was profiled, and TCRdb retains in-frame clones only, with some absent. The sample lists about 83,000 clones; roughly 87% were seen once. Material for sequencing was peripheral blood. The receptors here all came from a woman between 50 and 59 years old with active or convalescent COVID-19. Both conserved end residues are part of each CDR3. D genes are given only for firm matches. Clone size is shown for a subset of rows, as once, few, many or a class of expanded clone.

length	D	J	V	size	CDR3	DNA
12	-	TRBJ1-2	TRBV7-8	-	CASSVGQYGYTF	TGTGCCAGCAGCGTCGGACAGTATGGCTACACCTTC
16	-	TRBJ1-3	TRBV6-5	few	CASSYTRGSSGNTIYF	TGTGCCAGCAGTTACACCAGGGGAAGCTCTGGAAACACCATATATTTT
15	-	TRBJ1-4	TRBV5-5	-	CASRQNPSTNEKLFF	TGTGCCAGCAGACAAAACCCCAGTACTAATGAAAAACTGTTTTTT
16	TRBD1	TRBJ1-2	TRBV5-6	-	CASSLGDRVNDYGYTF	TGTGCCAGCAGCTTGGGGGACAGGGTTAATGACTATGGCTACACCTTC
14	-	TRBJ1-1	TRBV6-1	few	CASSERGGDTEAFF	TGTGCCAGCAGTGAACGGGGGGGTGACACTGAAGCTTTCTTT
18	TRBD2	TRBJ2-2	TRBV7-8	-	CASSLVRTGLAGTGELFF	TGTGCCAGCAGCTTAGTCCGGACCGGACTAGCGGGCACCGGGGAGCTGTTTTTT
17	-	TRBJ2-1	TRBV7-2	-	CASSFQPDLRGSNEQFF	TGTGCCAGCAGCTTCCAACCTGACTTGCGGGGAAGCAATGAGCAGTTCTTC
14	-	TRBJ2-1	TRBV4-3	-	CASSRSSGGVEQFF	TGCGCCAGCAGCCGGTCGAGCGGCGGAGTAGAGCAGTTCTTC
16	TRBD1	TRBJ1-3	TRBV18	-	CASSLGGQSSGNTIYF	TGTGCCAGCTCACTAGGGGGACAGAGCTCTGGAAACACCATATATTTT
12	-	TRBJ1-1	TRBV30	-	CAWETGGTEAFF	TGTGCCTGGGAGACAGGAGGAACTGAAGCTTTCTTT
15	TRBD2	TRBJ2-3	TRBV11-2	-	CASSGAGGPVDTQYF	TGTGCCAGCAGCGGGGCGGGGGGGCCTGTGGATACGCAGTATTTT
15	-	TRBJ1-2	TRBV6-2/TRBV6-3	-	CASSYPGEGVYGYTF	TGTGCCAGCAGTTACCCGGGGGAGGGCGTTTACGGCTACACCTTC
16	TRBD1	TRBJ1-1	TRBV19	-	CASSIESGQGIAEAFF	TGTGCCAGTAGTATTGAATCGGGACAGGGGATCGCTGAAGCTTTCTTT
13	TRBD1	TRBJ2-7	TRBV6-6	-	CATSPGTGGEQYF	TGTGCCACCTCCCCCGGGACAGGGGGCGAGCAGTACTTC
16	-	TRBJ2-3	TRBV5-1	-	CASSLDQGGHTDTQYF	TGCGCCAGCAGCTTGGACCAGGGGGGACACACAGATACGCAGTATTTT
15	-	TRBJ1-2	TRBV5-3	-	CARSLAGDSPKGYTF	TGTGCCAGAAGCTTGGCGGGGGACTCCCCTAAAGGCTACACCTTC
15	TRBD1	TRBJ2-7	TRBV7-3	few	CASSLGRQGGDEQYF	TGTGCCAGCAGCTTAGGACGACAGGGCGGCGACGAGCAGTACTTC
14	-	TRBJ2-1	TRBV18	-	CASSPLRGDNEQFF	TGTGCCAGCTCACCTCTCAGGGGAGACAATGAGCAGTTCTTC
16	-	TRBJ1-6	TRBV7-2	-	CASSLGGVGYNSPLHF	TGTGCCAGCAGCTTAGGGGGGGTAGGCTATAATTCACCCCTCCACTTT
11	TRBD1	TRBJ1-2	TRBV19	-	CATATGDGYTF	TGTGCCACCGCGACAGGGGATGGCTACACCTTC
15	TRBD2	TRBJ2-5	TRBV30	-	CAWSPSGGGRETQYF	TGTGCCTGGAGTCCTAGCGGGGGAGGGCGGGAGACCCAGTACTTC
15	TRBD1	TRBJ2-5	TRBV27	-	CASSPGTGWGETQYF	TGTGCCAGCAGTCCAGGGACAGGGTGGGGGGAGACCCAGTACTTC
15	-	TRBJ2-2	TRBV24-1	-	CATSDSSGITGELFF	TGTGCCACCAGTGATTCGTCAGGTATCACCGGGGAGCTGTTTTTT
14	-	TRBJ1-2	TRBV9	once	CASSGQGVNYGYTF	TGTGCCAGCAGTGGACAAGGGGTTAACTATGGCTACACCTTC
15	-	TRBJ1-6	TRBV4-3	-	CASSQDVPTDSPLHF	TGCGCCAGCAGCCAAGACGTCCCTACGGATTCACCCCTCCACTTT
13	-	TRBJ1-1	TRBV30	-	CAWSSGRDTEAFF	TGTGCCTGGAGTTCTGGCAGGGACACTGAAGCTTTCTTT
15	-	TRBJ1-2	TRBV3-1/TRBV3-2	-	CASSQDHRGNYGYTF	TGTGCCAGCAGCCAAGATCACCGGGGAAACTATGGCTACACCTTC
21	-	TRBJ1-3	TRBV12-5	-	CASGLVVGVFARQTTGNTIYF	TGTGCTAGTGGTTTGGTAGTAGGGGTTTTCGCCCGGCAGACAACGGGAAACACCATATATTTT
15	TRBD1	TRBJ1-2	TRBV18	-	CASSPDRASNYGYTF	TGTGCCAGCTCACCGGACAGGGCCTCTAACTATGGCTACACCTTC
20	-	TRBJ2-1	TRBV9	-	CASSGPGDLIRQALPNEQFF	TGTGCCAGCAGCGGCCCCGGTGACCTTATTCGCCAGGCCCTTCCAAATGAGCAGTTCTTC